The rows below give T cell receptor beta chains drawn from one sample of a study of molecular identifiers for immune sequencing clone quantification. TCRdb re-called the PCR reads with MiXCR, one entry per CDR3 protein. The sample includes roughly 50,000 distinct CDR3 sequences, roughly a third of them seen just once. Sequenced sample: naive CD8+ T cells from blood, with Jurkat cell RNA spiked in. These receptors all stem from a human donor in good health. Some libraries in this study had Jurkat cell RNA spiked in. Both conserved end residues are part of each CDR3. The D gene is left open where the match is weak. Some rows mark clone size as missing; the rest say once, few, many or name a class of expanded clone.

V gene	clone size	D gene	J gene	CDR3 protein	CDR3 DNA
TRBV23-1	many	TRBD1	TRBJ2-4	CASSQSQDRGPVAKNIQYF	TGCGCCAGCAGTCAATCTCAGGACAGGGGGCCCGTAGCCAAAAACATTCAGTACTTC
TRBV19	.	.	TRBJ2-7	CACSIGPGSSYEQYF	TGTGCCTGTAGTATAGGCCCAGGGAGCTCCTACGAGCAGTACTTC
TRBV10-3	.	.	TRBJ2-1	CAISESGKSINEQFF	TGTGCCATCAGTGAGTCAGGAAAGAGTATCAATGAGCAGTTCTTC
TRBV7-2	many	TRBD1	TRBJ1-4	CASSLSPNRGLFF	TGTGCCAGCAGCTTATCGCCCAACAGGGGCCTGTTTTTT
TRBV7-9	many	.	TRBJ2-5	CASSSSEGRETQYF	TGTGCCAGCAGCTCTTCCGAGGGTAGGGAGACCCAGTACTTC
TRBV4-3	.	.	TRBJ2-7	CASSQDKSPYEQYF	TGCGCCAGCAGCCAAGACAAGTCGCCCTACGAGCAGTACTTC
TRBV20-1	few	TRBD2	TRBJ2-1	CSATKLAGFVREQFF	TGCAGTGCTACCAAACTAGCGGGATTCGTCCGTGAGCAGTTCTTC
TRBV24-1	.	.	TRBJ1-5	CATSDPWGPSTDTQHF	TGTGCCACCAGTGACCCTTGGGGTCCTAGCACAGATACGCAGCATTTT
TRBV6-1	many	.	TRBJ2-6	CASSEAGLPLKGANVLTF	TGTGCCAGCAGTGAAGCGGGCCTTCCTTTAAAAGGGGCCAACGTCCTGACTTTC
TRBV19	few	TRBD1	TRBJ1-5	CATNRQGSNQPQHF	TGTGCCACTAACCGACAGGGTAGCAATCAGCCCCAGCATTTT
TRBV25-1	few	TRBD1	TRBJ2-7	CASSQGALVGEQYF	TGTGCCAGCTCGCAGGGGGCGTTGGTTGGCGAGCAGTACTTC
TRBV7-2	many	.	TRBJ2-1	CASSLGGLVPYNEQFF	TGTGCCAGCAGCTTAGGAGGACTGGTCCCCTACAATGAGCAGTTCTTC
TRBV7-6	.	TRBD1	TRBJ2-2	CASSWDRDLGTGELFF	TGTGCCAGCAGCTGGGACAGGGATTTGGGCACCGGGGAGCTGTTTTTT
TRBV24-1	.	.	TRBJ2-1	CATGGGNEQFF	TGTGCCACCGGGGGAGGCAATGAGCAGTTCTTC
TRBV10-3	many	.	TRBJ2-5	CAIDPISWTQYF	TGTGCCATCGACCCGATTTCCTGGACCCAGTACTTC
TRBV7-6	many	.	TRBJ1-6	CASSLFAQGKFGSSNSPLHF	TGTGCCAGCAGCTTATTTGCCCAGGGGAAATTTGGGTCATCAAATTCACCCCTCCACTTT
TRBV7-2	many	.	TRBJ2-7	CASSLTWYEQYF	TGTGCCAGCAGCTTAACTTGGTACGAGCAGTACTTC
TRBV6-5	.	TRBD1	TRBJ2-7	CASSFLPRNRGEGYEQYF	TGTGCCAGCAGTTTCCTTCCCAGAAACAGGGGGGAAGGCTACGAGCAGTACTTC
TRBV19	.	.	TRBJ2-7	CASSQKSYEQYF	TGTGCCAGTAGTCAAAAGTCCTACGAGCAGTACTTC
TRBV7-9	many	.	TRBJ2-4	CASSPEGENIQYF	TGTGCCAGCAGCCCCGAGGGAGAAAACATTCAGTACTTC
TRBV6-5	.	TRBD1	TRBJ2-6	CASKQGPGANVLPF	TGTGCCAGCAAACAGGGGCCTGGGGCCAACGTCCTGCCTTTC
TRBV9	few	TRBD2	TRBJ2-1	CASSATSGIMNEQFF	TGTGCCAGCAGCGCGACTAGCGGGATTATGAATGAGCAGTTCTTC
TRBV7-9	many	.	TRBJ2-3	CASSPTLTSTDTQYF	TGTGCCAGCAGCCCCACCCTGACTAGCACAGATACGCAGTATTTT
TRBV2	.	.	TRBJ1-5	CASSESREFGYSNQPQHF	TGTGCCAGCAGTGAATCCAGGGAATTTGGCTATAGCAATCAGCCCCAGCATTTT
TRBV5-5	few	.	TRBJ2-2	CASIQGNTGELFF	TGTGCCAGCATACAGGGAAACACCGGGGAGCTGTTTTTT
TRBV2	.	TRBD2	TRBJ2-7	CASSEGPGLAYERYF	TGTGCCAGCAGTGAAGGTCCGGGACTAGCCTACGAGCGGTACTTC
TRBV29-1	.	TRBD1	TRBJ1-2	CSAGQGDYGYTF	TGCAGCGCAGGACAGGGGGACTATGGCTACACCTTC
TRBV7-2	many	.	TRBJ2-1	CASSLGRLLGSYNEQFF	TGTGCCAGCAGCTTGGGCCGCCTCCTAGGGTCCTACAATGAGCAGTTCTTC
TRBV27	.	.	TRBJ1-4	CASSFWGEKLFF	TGTGCCAGCAGTTTTTGGGGTGAAAAACTGTTTTTT
TRBV27	.	TRBD1	TRBJ2-3	CASSFWRQGVTSTDTQYF	TGTGCCAGCAGTTTTTGGAGACAGGGCGTCACTAGCACAGATACGCAGTATTTT
TRBV2	.	.	TRBJ2-5	CASSDQRVRETQYF	TGTGCCAGCAGTGATCAGCGCGTTAGGGAGACCCAGTACTTC
TRBV7-2	.	TRBD1	TRBJ2-7	CASSWGGTGSSYEQYF	TGTGCCAGCAGCTGGGGGGGGACAGGGAGCTCCTACGAGCAGTACTTC
TRBV14	many	TRBD2	TRBJ2-4	CASSPRTFGRAALAKNIQYF	TGTGCCAGCAGCCCAAGAACCTTCGGGAGGGCCGCGCTAGCCAAAAACATTCAGTACTTC
TRBV7-6	large	TRBD2	TRBJ2-3	CASSLGGGRSDTQYF	TGTGCCAGCAGCTTAGGTGGCGGGAGATCTGATACGCAGTATTTT
TRBV11-3	few	.	TRBJ2-1	CASSLDTLNEQFF	TGTGCCAGCAGCTTAGATACTCTGAATGAGCAGTTCTTC
TRBV25-1	.	TRBD1	TRBJ2-7	CASSETGSYEQYF	TGTGCCAGCAGTGAGACAGGGTCGTACGAGCAGTACTTC
TRBV24-1	many	.	TRBJ2-6	CATSDPNRKVLTF	TGTGCCACCAGTGATCCCAACCGCAAAGTCCTGACTTTC
TRBV13	many	.	TRBJ1-1	CASSPTNTEAFF	TGTGCCAGCAGCCCCACGAACACTGAAGCTTTCTTT
TRBV11-2	.	.	TRBJ2-1	CASSLGGRGGYNEQFF	TGTGCCAGCAGCTTAGGGGGGCGTGGAGGCTACAATGAGCAGTTCTTC
TRBV27	.	.	TRBJ2-1	CASSPVGGNEQFF	TGTGCCAGCAGTCCAGTCGGAGGCAATGAGCAGTTCTTC
TRBV27	few	.	TRBJ2-2	CASSPKVNTGELFF	TGTGCCAGCAGTCCCAAAGTCAACACCGGGGAGCTGTTTTTT
TRBV29-1	few	.	TRBJ2-3	CSVVGASKSADTQYF	TGCAGCGTTGTGGGAGCATCGAAGAGTGCAGATACGCAGTATTTT
TRBV5-1	many	.	TRBJ2-3	CASTEPTRARASDTQYF	TGCGCCAGCACCGAACCAACGAGGGCTCGGGCATCAGATACGCAGTATTTT
TRBV7-2	many	TRBD2	TRBJ2-7	CASSHGTSVGEQYF	TGTGCCAGCAGCCACGGGACTAGCGTAGGCGAGCAGTACTTC
TRBV7-6	.	TRBD2	TRBJ2-7	CASSLASTSGRPYEQYF	TGTGCCAGCAGCTTAGCTTCAACTAGCGGGAGACCCTACGAGCAGTACTTC
TRBV27	.	TRBD1	TRBJ2-2	CASCWSTGAGELFF	TGTGCCAGCTGTTGGAGTACAGGGGCCGGGGAGCTGTTTTTT
TRBV12-3/TRBV12-4	few	TRBD2	TRBJ2-7	CASSLGLAGGEQYF	TGTGCCAGCAGTTTGGGGCTAGCGGGAGGCGAGCAGTACTTC
TRBV6-5	.	TRBD1	TRBJ1-2	CASRPETGTANYGYTF	TGTGCCAGCAGGCCCGAGACCGGGACAGCTAACTATGGCTACACCTTC
TRBV11-2	.	.	TRBJ1-5	CASSPGRRTTDTQHF	TGTGCCAGCAGCCCGGGACGGCGGACCACAGATACGCAGCATTTT
TRBV6-2/TRBV6-3	.	TRBD1	TRBJ1-5	CACSYSRTGWGNQPQHF	TGTGCCTGCAGTTACTCTCGGACAGGGTGGGGCAATCAGCCCCAGCATTTT
TRBV2	few	.	TRBJ1-6	CASSDQSPLHF	TGTGCCAGCAGTGATCAATCACCCCTCCACTTT
TRBV19	many	.	TRBJ1-1	CASSIYEGNTEAFF	TGTGCCAGTAGTATTTATGAAGGGAACACTGAAGCTTTCTTT
TRBV7-2	few	TRBD2	TRBJ2-7	CASSSPGLAGAQDQYF	TGTGCCAGCAGCTCGCCCGGACTAGCGGGCGCCCAAGATCAGTACTTC
TRBV4-3	.	.	TRBJ2-4	CASSQEVPQQPGDIQYF	TGCGCCAGCAGCCAAGAGGTACCACAACAGCCTGGGGACATTCAGTACTTC
TRBV28	few	.	TRBJ1-3	CASSFWGPSGNTIYF	TGTGCCAGCAGTTTTTGGGGGCCCTCTGGAAACACCATATATTTT
TRBV7-9	.	.	TRBJ2-3	CASSSLPEAQYF	TGTGCCAGCAGCTCACTCCCCGAGGCGCAGTATTTT